The 13 T cell receptor beta chains reported below all come from one sample, sequenced in a study of OX40 agonist ivuxolimab in advanced cancers. The library was produced with the immunoSEQ multiplex PCR assay. TCRdb stores this immuneACCESS table with in-frame sequences only. Part of the clones is absent; in the studies checked, under half of the shortfall reflects unresolved V genes, and no reason is known for the rest. The sample includes 70,000 to 85,000 clones, with 94% observed a single time. The ten largest clones take up approximately 11% of the sample. The sample here was CD4+ or CD8+ T cells sorted from blood, taken in a trial of the OX40 agonist ivuxolimab. These receptors all come from an adult with an advanced solid tumor such as melanoma, head and neck, liver or kidney cancer.

The rearrangement joins TRBV6-1 to TRBJ2-2, with a possible D match to TRBD2 (5 bases). The CDR3 is made up of 15 amino acids. V was shortened by 5 bases and J by 5 bases, with 15 bases between the two germline ends. Per germline, CDR1 MNHNS and CDR2 SASEGT. The DNA of the CDR3 is TGTGCCAGCAGTCCCTGGGCCCCGGGGACCGGGGAGCTGTTTTTT. Its translation is CASSPWAPGTGELFF.

The chain joins TRBV28 to TRBJ2-7; 10 bases match TRBD1. The length of the CDR3 is 16 residues. In germline, CDR1 is MDHEN, CDR2 SYDVKM. V shed 5 bases, J shed 3 bases, and the junction held 10 bases outside the gene matches. Here the CDR3 DNA reads TGTGCCAGCAGTCCGCTCGGACAGGGGGTGGGCTACGAGCAGTACTTC. It codes for CASSPLGQGVGYEQYF.

The chain carries TRBV15 and TRBJ2-7, with 8 bases that match TRBD1. This CDR3 has 16 amino acids. Germline loops: CDR1 LNHNV, CDR2 YYDKDF (reference sequence). V shed 0 bases and J 4 bases; nucleotides not matched to a gene: 8. The CDR3 spells CATSRDSQDRVYEQYF. The DNA of the CDR3 is TGTGCCACCAGCAGAGATTCGCAGGACAGGGTATACGAGCAGTACTTC.

The rearrangement joins TRBV27 to TRBJ1-2; D might be TRBD1 (5 bases). The CDR3 is 14 amino acids. Deletions cut 4 bases from V and 6 bases from J, with 15 bases between. CDR1 MNHEY and CDR2 SMNVEV come from the germline V gene (reference sequence). The chain's CDR3 is CASSSLGGDNGYTF. DNA of the CDR3: TGTGCCAGCAGTTCTCTGGGGGGGGATAATGGCTACACCTTC.

V gene TRBV29-1 combines with J gene TRBJ2-3, with no clear D. Germline CDR1 is SQVTM and CDR2 is ANQGSEA. V lost 4 bases to trimming and J lost 1 base, with 15 bases between them. The CDR3 length is 15 residues. CDR3 sequence (DNA): TGCAGCGTTGGCCCCTGGGAAAGGGGCACAGATACGCAGTATTTT. Its protein product is CSVGPWERGTDTQYF.

V and J are TRBV27 and TRBJ2-5; TRBD1 agrees at 7 bases. Trimming at V came to 6 bases and at J to 1 base, leaving 2 bases not matched to a gene. Germline V CDR1 and CDR2: MNHEY, SMNVEV (reference sequence). The CDR3 contains 13 residues. CDR3 in amino acids: CASSGDSQETQYF. The CDR3 region has the DNA TGTGCCAGCAGCGGGGACAGCCAAGAGACCCAGTACTTC.

This clone was seen once. The chain couples TRBV4-3 to TRBJ2-1; a possible D gene is TRBD2 (6 bases). Trimming stripped 2 bases from V and 0 bases from J, with 11 bases between. The CDR3 spans 16 residues. From germline, CDR1 is LGHNA and CDR2 YSLEER. CDR3 coding DNA: TGCGCCAGCAGCCAATATCGGGGGAGCTCCTACAATGAGCAGTTCTTC. Protein product: CASSQYRGSSYNEQFF.

This clone was recorded once. This chain connects TRBV2 to TRBJ2-7, with TRBD2 matching 10 bases. The CDR3 is made up of 16 amino acids. The V gene end was trimmed by 4 bases and the J gene end by 5 bases; junction bases not matched to a gene: 11. Germline V gene lookup returns CDR1 SNHLY and CDR2 FYNNEI. The CDR3 region has the DNA TGTGCCAGCAGTGGTTCTAGCGGGAGAACACGGGACGAGCAGTACTTC. Translation: CASSGSSGRTRDEQYF.

The rearrangement links TRBV28 to TRBJ2-1; D is undetermined. Germline V CDR1 and CDR2: MDHEN, SYDVKM. V lost 3 bases to trimming and J lost 8 bases, with 5 bases between them. The CDR3 extends over 11 amino acids. CDR3 region: CASSFGDEQFF. The CDR3, as DNA: TGTGCCAGCAGTTTTGGGGATGAGCAGTTCTTC.

The chain recombines TRBV21-1 with TRBJ1-3; whether TRBD1, the table's D call, matches the DNA was not checked. TRBV21-1 is a pseudogene. This CDR3 region has 16 residues. The CDR3 DNA is TGTGCCAGCAGCATACTGCGGGACAGGGAAGCAAACACCATATATTTT. This codes for CASSILRDREANTIYF.

This clone has just one count. This chain joins TRBV5-1 and TRBJ2-1; 7 bases are a match to TRBD2. Germline trimming cut 0 bases from V and 7 bases from J; bases unmatched to any gene: 4. Per the germline V gene, CDR1 is SGHRS and CDR2 is YFSETQ. The CDR3 runs to 14 residues. CDR3 loop: CASSLVGSGNEQFF. The CDR3 nucleotides read TGCGCCAGCAGCTTGGTTGGTAGCGGGAATGAGCAGTTCTTC.

The chain couples TRBV9 to TRBJ2-1; D perhaps matches TRBD2 (6 bases). Trimming shortened V by 2 bases and J by 8 bases, and 14 bases separated the two germline ends. CDR3 size: 14 residues. Germline V lookup: CDR1 SGDLS, CDR2 YYNGEE. The CDR3 region is CASSVSLGGDEQFF. CDR3 sequence (DNA): TGTGCCAGCAGCGTCTCCCTAGGAGGGGATGAGCAGTTCTTC.

The chain is built from TRBV19 and TRBJ1-2, with D unresolved. This CDR3 has 11 amino acids. Trimming cost V 8 bases and J 0 bases, with 4 bases left between them. Germline loops: CDR1 LNHDA, CDR2 SQIVND (reference sequence). CDR3 amino acids: CASQSNYGYTF. Written as DNA, the CDR3 is TGTGCCAGTCAGTCTAACTATGGCTACACCTTC. The variable domain in full, with the rest retrieved from reference TRBV19 and TRBJ1-2, is DGGITQSPKYLFRKEGQNVTLSCEQNLNHDAMYWYRQDPGQGLRLIYYSQIVNDFQKGDIAEGYSVSREKKESFPLTVTSAQKNPTAFYLCASQSNYGYTFGSGTRLTVV.